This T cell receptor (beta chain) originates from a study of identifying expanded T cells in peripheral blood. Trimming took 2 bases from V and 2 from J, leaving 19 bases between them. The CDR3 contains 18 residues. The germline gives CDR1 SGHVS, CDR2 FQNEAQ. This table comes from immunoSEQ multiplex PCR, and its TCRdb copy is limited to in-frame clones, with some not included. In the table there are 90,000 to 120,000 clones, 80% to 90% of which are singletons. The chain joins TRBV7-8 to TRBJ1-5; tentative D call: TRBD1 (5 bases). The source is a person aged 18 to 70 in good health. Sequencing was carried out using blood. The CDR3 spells CASSLRRSGSLGNQPQHF. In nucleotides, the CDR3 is TGTGCCAGCAGCTTAAGGCGGTCAGGGTCCCTTGGCAATCAGCCCCAGCATTTT.